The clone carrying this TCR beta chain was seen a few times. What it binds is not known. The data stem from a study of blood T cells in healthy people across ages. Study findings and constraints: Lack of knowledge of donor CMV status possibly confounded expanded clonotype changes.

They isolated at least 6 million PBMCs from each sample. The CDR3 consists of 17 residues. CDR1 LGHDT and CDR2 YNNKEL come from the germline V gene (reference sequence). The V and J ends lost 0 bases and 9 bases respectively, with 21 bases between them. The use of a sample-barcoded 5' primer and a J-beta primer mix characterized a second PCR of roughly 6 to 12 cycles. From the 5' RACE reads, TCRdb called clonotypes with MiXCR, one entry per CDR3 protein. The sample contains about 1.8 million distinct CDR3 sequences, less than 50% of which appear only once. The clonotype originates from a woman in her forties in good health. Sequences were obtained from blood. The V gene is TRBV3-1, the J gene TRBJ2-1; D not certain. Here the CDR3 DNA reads TGTGCCAGCAGCCAAGATGTGGTCCCAGGAAGAACGAGTGAGCAGTTCTTC. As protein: CASSQDVVPGRTSEQFF.